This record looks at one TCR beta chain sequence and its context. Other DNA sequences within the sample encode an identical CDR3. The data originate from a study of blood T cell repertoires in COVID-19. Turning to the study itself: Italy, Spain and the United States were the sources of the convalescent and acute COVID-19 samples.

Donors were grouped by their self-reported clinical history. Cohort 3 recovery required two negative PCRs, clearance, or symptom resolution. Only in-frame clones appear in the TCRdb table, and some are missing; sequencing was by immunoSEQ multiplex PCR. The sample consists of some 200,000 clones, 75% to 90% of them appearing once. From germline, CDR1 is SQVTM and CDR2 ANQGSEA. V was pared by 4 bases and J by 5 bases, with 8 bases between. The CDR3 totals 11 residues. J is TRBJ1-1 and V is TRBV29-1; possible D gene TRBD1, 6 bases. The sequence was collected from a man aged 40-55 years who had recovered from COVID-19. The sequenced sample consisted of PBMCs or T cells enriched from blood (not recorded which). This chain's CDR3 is CSVGQGTEAFF. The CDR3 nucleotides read TGCAGCGTTGGGCAGGGGACTGAAGCTTTCTTT. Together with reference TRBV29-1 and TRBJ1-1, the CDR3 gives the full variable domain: SAVISQKPSRDICQRGTSLTIQCQVDSQVTMMFWYRQQPGQSLTLIATANQGSEATYESGFVIDKFPISRPNLTFSTLTVSNMSPEDSSIYLCSVGQGTEAFFGQGTRLTVV.